This TCR beta chain was recorded in a study of blood T cell repertoires in COVID-19 (dated by TCRdb to the early 2020s). Background for the entire study: Samples covering the acute and convalescent phases of COVID-19 were provided by collaborators in the United States, Italy and Spain. The repertoires were made available in a free public database intended to serve as a resource for research on the immune response to SARS-CoV-2. Sample metadata almost always included a de-identified subject ID, COVID-19 status, age in years and sex. Samples came from the ongoing ImmuneRACE study (first 160 participants) plus 1,254 subjects from 6 global collaborators. Deeply sampled blood TCRbeta repertoires from subjects exposed to, actively infected with, or recovered from COVID-19 were included in the dataset. The material from the prospective study consisted of cDNA or gDNA derived from T cells, B-cell-depleted T cells, or PBMCs. Where available, HLA class I and class II types were obtained from metadata supplied by the sample provider rather than from assay-based typing.

The full study reports these points: Clinical and demographic metadata were provided uncurated, with the amount varying by source and participant.

Whole blood was collected in K2EDTA tubes by collaborating institutions according to the institutions' own protocols. For TCRbeta analysis, collaborator samples were shipped as frozen whole blood, as isolated PBMCs, or as DNA extracted from either sample type. TCRbeta CDR3 regions were amplified from genomic DNA by means of the immunoSEQ Assay, a bias-controlled multiplex PCR. The original methods were these. Nucleated cell counts per sample were estimated from amplification of reference gene primers within the assay. To quantify the absolute abundance of each unique TCRbeta CDR3 rearrangement, sequence reads were collapsed and filtered. Productive Simpson clonality was computed per sample as the square root of Simpson's diversity index over productive rearrangements. In TCRdb, the immuneACCESS table is reduced to in-frame sequences with V and J assigned. These tables do not hold every clone; where another copy was compared, an unresolved V gene accounts for under half, and the others remain unexplained. V and J calls and clone size are given by that table; D and trimming were obtained from the DNA. The sample data list tens of thousands of clones, and roughly 82% of these were observed just once. The ten largest make up under 8.5% of the sample.

According to the germline V gene, CDR1 reads MDHEN and CDR2 reads SYDVKM. A distance of 19 bases separates the germline ends of V and J, which lose 8 bases and 5 bases respectively. The CDR3 spans 15 residues, from the cysteine through the phenylalanine. CDR3 DNA is the only sequence kept; it has 45 bases, read in frame from the first base. In the case of this clone: Its antigen has not been determined. The sample holds no much larger clone one base away, and base qualities are not on file.

The specimen sequenced was peripheral blood. The chain couples TRBV28 to TRBJ1-5; a tentative D call is TRBD1 (6 bases match). The receptor was derived from a man aged 50-59 years with active COVID-19. The DNA sequence follows: TGTGCCAGCCGCCCTGGCGGGGGCGCGCATCAGCCCCAGCATTTT. Translated, this is CASRPGGGAHQPQHF. Supplemented by the reference TRBV28 and TRBJ1-5 proteins around the CDR3, the complete variable domain is DVKVTQSSRYLVKRTGEKVFLECVQDMDHENMFWYRQDPGLGLRLIYFSYDVKMKEKGDIPEGYSVSREKKERFSLILESASTNQTSMYLCASRPGGGAHQPQHFGDGTRLSIL.